These 21 T cell receptor beta chains originate from one sample sequenced in a study of blood T cell repertoires in COVID-19. The protocol was immunoSEQ multiplex PCR, while the TCRdb copy is restricted to in-frame clones and leaves out a portion. The sample has some 320,000 clones, approximately 90% seen once; the top ten hold roughly 7%. Sequenced sample: peripheral blood. The source of these receptors is a woman in her thirties who had recovered from COVID-19.

V is TRBV9 and J is TRBJ1-4; 7 bases map to TRBD1. The CDR3 runs 17 residues. The germline V gene encodes CDR1 SGDLS and CDR2 YYNGEE. Germline trimming cut 3 bases from V and 0 bases from J; bases unmatched to any gene: 8. As DNA, the CDR3 is TGTGCCAGCAGCGGGCGACAGGGCGAGACAACTAATGAAAAACTGTTTTTT. It yields the protein CASSGRQGETTNEKLFF.

The rearrangement uses TRBV3-1 (or the pseudogene TRBV3-2) and TRBJ2-2; 10 nucleotides agree with TRBD1. V shed 4 bases, J shed 8 bases, and the junction held 7 bases outside the gene matches. Germline V gene data show CDR1 as LGHDT and CDR2 as YNNKEL (reference sequence). The CDR3 covers 15 residues. CDR3 DNA sequence: TGTGCCAGCAGCCCCGGGACAGGGGAGGTTGGGGAGCTGTTTTTT. Protein: CASSPGTGEVGELFF.

The chain joins TRBV2 to TRBJ1-5; D may be TRBD1 (6 bases). Per germline, CDR1 SNHLY and CDR2 FYNNEI. V shed 4 bases and J shed 6 bases, with 10 bases lying between them. The CDR3 totals 13 residues. The CDR3 is CASSVTGIQPQHF. The CDR3, as DNA: TGTGCCAGCAGTGTAACAGGGATTCAGCCCCAGCATTTT.

This clone occurred a few times. The gene calls are TRBV9 and TRBJ1-2; 10 bases are shared with TRBD1. The CDR3 is made up of 16 amino acids. V dropped 1 base and J dropped 5; count of bases not matched to a gene: 8. Germline loops: CDR1 SGDLS, CDR2 YYNGEE. The CDR3 DNA sequence: TGTGCCAGCAGCGTAAGGGTGGACAGGGGGAATTATGGCTACACCTTC. It translates to CASSVRVDRGNYGYTF.

The chain is built from TRBV5-1 and TRBJ1-2, with 7 bases identical to TRBD1. The CDR3 is made up of 16 amino acids. Germline values: CDR1 SGHRS, CDR2 YFSETQ. J gave up 2 bases and V 0 bases, and 7 bases lay outside the gene matches. Written as DNA, the CDR3 is TGCGCCAGCAGCTTGGGCTCGACAGGGCAGAACTATGGCTACACCTTC. Protein product: CASSLGSTGQNYGYTF.

The chain is built from TRBV25-1 and TRBJ1-6; D is uncertain. V was clipped by 4 bases and J by 6 bases, with 4 bases between them. CDR3 length equals 12 residues. CDR1 MGHDK and CDR2 SYGVNS come from the germline V gene. The CDR3 DNA sequence: TGTGCCAGCAGTGCCCTTAATTCACCCCTCCACTTT. It codes for CASSALNSPLHF. Full variable domain (rest looked up from reference TRBV25-1 and TRBJ1-6): EADIYQTPRYLVIGTGKKITLECSQTMGHDKMYWYQQDPGMELHLIHYSYGVNSTEKGDLSSESTVSRIRTEHFPLTLESARPSHTSQYLCASSALNSPLHFGNGTRLTVT.

The chain combines TRBV14 with TRBJ2-2, with D perhaps matching TRBD2 (6 bases). Trimming left V 4 bases short and J 5 bases short, with 17 bases between. CDR1 and CDR2 from the germline V gene are SGHDN and FVKESK. The CDR3 covers 16 residues. CDR3 residues: CASSLWRGEGTGELFF. The DNA for the CDR3 is TGTGCCAGCAGCCTTTGGCGGGGAGAAGGGACCGGGGAGCTGTTTTTT.

The chain joins TRBV18 to TRBJ1-4; TRBD1 matches 7 bases. Per germline, CDR1 KGHSH and CDR2 LQKENI. Germline trimming cut 5 bases from V and 0 bases from J; bases unmatched to any gene: 6. The CDR3 covers 16 residues. CDR3 sequence (DNA): TGTGCCAGCTCATCCACAGGGGACCCAACTAATGAAAAACTGTTTTTT. This gives the protein CASSSTGDPTNEKLFF. The variable domain in full, completed from reference TRBV18 and TRBJ1-4, reads NAGVMQNPRHLVRRRGQEARLRCSPMKGHSHVYWYRQLPEEGLKFMVYLQKENIIDESGMPKERFSAEFPKEGPSILRIQQVVRGDSAAYFCASSSTGDPTNEKLFFGSGTQLSVL.

Note on this clone: Other DNA sequences from this sample encode an identical CDR3 as well. This rearrangement joins TRBV4-3 to TRBJ1-2; tentative D call: TRBD1 (6 bases). Trimming shortened V by 4 bases and J by 3 bases, and 15 bases separated the two germline ends. The V gene's germline CDR1 is LGHNA and CDR2 YSLEER. The CDR3 extends over 15 amino acids. The CDR3 coding sequence is TGCGCCAGCAGCCCAGGGGCAAACGGAGACTATGGCTACACCTTC. This codes for CASSPGANGDYGYTF.

CDR3 sequence reads: CASSSGTGGAETEAFF. The CDR3 nucleotides read TGCGCCAGCAGCTCGGGTACAGGGGGCGCGGAAACTGAAGCTTTCTTT. The V gene is TRBV5-1, the J gene TRBJ1-1, with 9 bases matching TRBD1. The germline gives CDR1 SGHRS, CDR2 YFSETQ. This CDR3 comprises 16 residues. J gave up 5 bases and V 3 bases, and 11 bases lay outside the gene matches.

The rearrangement joins TRBV4-2 to TRBJ2-2, with 8 positions matching TRBD2. The CDR3 is 13 amino acids. Germline V lookup: CDR1 LGHNA, CDR2 YNFKEQ. Trimming removed 3 bases from V and 6 bases from J; junction bases left unmatched: 0. CDR3 sequence (DNA): TGTGCCAGCAGCCAGACTAGCGCCGGGGAGCTGTTTTTT. This codes for CASSQTSAGELFF.

The V call is TRBV19, the J call TRBJ2-6; 10 nucleotides agree with TRBD1. The CDR3 length is 17 residues. With 4 bases clipped from V and 4 bases from J, the junction kept 7 bases outside the gene matches. The V gene's germline CDR1 is LNHDA and CDR2 SQIVND (reference sequence). The CDR3 coding sequence is TGTGCCAGTAGTAACCCGGGGACAGGGGCAGGGGCCAACGTCCTGACTTTC. Encoded protein: CASSNPGTGAGANVLTF. Using reference TRBV19 and TRBJ2-6 for the parts outside the CDR3, the full variable domain is DGGITQSPKYLFRKEGQNVTLSCEQNLNHDAMYWYRQDPGQGLRLIYYSQIVNDFQKGDIAEGYSVSREKKESFPLTVTSAQKNPTAFYLCASSNPGTGAGANVLTFGAGSRLTVL.

This clone came up many times. The chain joins TRBV28 to TRBJ2-7, with 7 nucleotides matching TRBD2. The CDR3 runs to 16 residues. V gave up 6 bases and J gave up 0 bases; unmatched junction bases: 11. The germline gives CDR1 MDHEN, CDR2 SYDVKM. The CDR3 DNA reads as TGTGCCAGCAGACCAACCGGAGGCGGGAGCTCCTACGAGCAGTACTTC. Amino acids: CASRPTGGGSSYEQYF.

This clone was seen a single time. The V call is TRBV7-8, the J call TRBJ1-2; D is ambiguous. Germline V gene lookup returns CDR1 SGHVS and CDR2 FQNEAQ. V was shortened by 5 bases and J by 6 bases, with 10 bases between the two germline ends. This CDR3 comprises 12 residues. The CDR3 loop is CASSPARDGYTF. The CDR3 DNA sequence: TGTGCCAGCAGCCCCGCGCGGGATGGCTACACCTTC.

The CDR3 spells CASSRTGDSYEQYF. The CDR3 DNA reads TGTGCCAGCAGTCGGACAGGGGACTCCTACGAGCAGTACTTC. The chain uses TRBV6-2 or TRBV6-3 and TRBJ2-7; 9 bases are shared with TRBD1. This CDR3 region has 14 residues. V lost 5 bases to trimming and J lost 0 bases; unmatched junction nucleotides: 2. Germline CDR1 and CDR2: MNHEY and SVGEGT.

J is TRBJ1-2 and V is TRBV25-1; D unresolved. The CDR3 loop spans 12 amino acids. V shed 5 bases and J shed 8 bases, with 12 bases lying between them. The V gene's germline CDR1 is MGHDK and CDR2 SYGVNS. CDR3 sequence reads: CASSSTSSGYTF. The DNA for the CDR3 is TGTGCCAGCAGTAGTACCAGTAGCGGCTACACCTTC.

The rearrangement joins TRBV30 to TRBJ1-1; the match to TRBD1 covers 7 bases. CDR3 length equals 12 residues. Germline trimming cut 5 bases from V and 3 bases from J; bases unmatched to any gene: 3. Germline-derived CDR1 and CDR2 are GTSNPN and SVGIG (reference sequence). Written as DNA, the CDR3 is TGTGCCTGGGGCGACAGGGACACTGAAGCTTTCTTT. This encodes CAWGDRDTEAFF.

The chain joins TRBV7-2 to TRBJ2-7; no clear D. CDR3 length: 14 amino acids. CDR1 SGHTA and CDR2 FQGNSA come from the germline V gene. V lost 1 base, J lost 5 bases, and 12 bases lay in between. The CDR3 loop is CASSLVSSFDEQYF. The CDR3 DNA follows: TGTGCCAGCAGCTTAGTAAGCTCCTTCGACGAGCAGTACTTC.

The chain employs TRBV5-1 and TRBJ1-5; D not resolved. Germline V gives CDR1 SGHRS, CDR2 YFSETQ. This CDR3 has 13 residues. Trimming stripped 0 bases from V and 6 bases from J, with 7 bases between. CDR3 nucleotides: TGCGCCAGCAGCTTGGTTGGCGGTCAGCCCCAGCATTTT. Encoded protein: CASSLVGGQPQHF.

This chain joins TRBV5-5 and TRBJ2-7; 9 bases are shared with TRBD1. The germline V gene has CDR1 SGHKS and CDR2 YYEKEE (reference sequence). V was pared by 5 bases and J by 5 bases, with 5 bases of the junction left unmatched. CDR3 length: 13 residues. This CDR3 is CASRHTGGDEQYF. CDR3 DNA sequence: TGTGCCAGCAGGCACACAGGGGGCGACGAGCAGTACTTC.

The table lists this clone with a count of one. The J gene is TRBJ1-2, the V gene TRBV19, with TRBD1 matching over 7 bases. The ends lost 7 bases at V and 0 bases at J; junction bases unmatched: 14. CDR1 and CDR2 (germline): LNHDA, SQIVND (reference sequence). The CDR3 runs 17 residues. CDR3 amino acids: CASTPTGWDRANYGYTF. CDR3 in DNA: TGTGCCAGTACCCCCACCGGCTGGGACAGAGCTAACTATGGCTACACCTTC.